The 17 T cell receptor beta chains below were found in one sample sequenced in a study of T-cell reconstitution after alpha-beta-depleted transplantation in children. TCRbeta library construction was performed incorporating unique molecular identifiers. Each CDR3 protein is one row after TCRdb ran MiXCR on the PCR reads. This sample has approximately 640,000 distinct CDR3 sequences, with approximately 17% found just once. The material was PBMCs from the stem cell graft donor, obtained from the stem cell graft. The receptor set was obtained from a human donor who donated a stem cell graft to a child with acute myeloid leukemia.

This sequence joins TRBV20-1 and TRBJ2-3, with 8 bases that match TRBD1. The CDR3 runs 13 residues. V was pared by 8 bases and J by 2 bases, with 6 bases of the junction left unmatched. The germline V gene encodes CDR1 DFQATT and CDR2 SNEGSKA (reference sequence). CDR3: CSLQTGATDTQYF. CDR3 bases: TGCAGTCTCCAGACAGGGGCCACAGATACGCAGTATTTT.

This clonotype was observed at least ten times. CDR3 coding DNA: TGTGCCACCAGCAGAGATCCAGGAAATAGCAATCAGCCCCAGCATTTT. Translating it yields CATSRDPGNSNQPQHF. V usage is TRBV15 and J usage is TRBJ1-5; D is undetermined. The germline V gene encodes CDR1 LNHNV and CDR2 YYDKDF (reference sequence). The CDR3 sequence is 16 residues long. V lost 0 bases, J lost 0 bases, and 9 bases lay in between.

As concerns this clonotype: Because it lacks the conserved phenylalanine or tryptophan at the end, this CDR3 is likely a read error. The V gene is TRBV7-3, the J gene TRBJ2-2; no definite D call. This CDR3 is built from 12 residues. V dropped 3 bases and J dropped 5 bases, with 4 bases sitting between them. In germline, CDR1 is SGHTA, CDR2 FQGTGA. For the CDR3, the DNA is TGTGCCAGCAGCTTCCAGACCGGGGAGCTGTTTTCT. Translation: CASSFQTGELFS.

V and J are TRBV28 and TRBJ2-5; a possible D gene is TRBD1 (7 bases). V lost 5 bases and J lost 7, with 20 bases in between. This CDR3 has 15 residues. CDR1 and CDR2 from the germline V gene are MDHEN and SYDVKM. The CDR3 DNA reads TGTGCCAGCAGTACTTTTAGACAGGGAGGCGGGACCCAGTACTTC. It codes for CASSTFRQGGGTQYF.

The chain employs TRBV28 and TRBJ1-4; no definite D call. Trimming removed 10 bases at V and 5 bases at J, with 26 bases between. Germline CDR1 is MDHEN and CDR2 is SYDVKM. The CDR3 loop spans 17 amino acids. CDR3 amino acids: CATQSRRTLDPNEKLFF. CDR3 in DNA: TGTGCCACCCAATCCCGTAGGACGCTGGATCCGAATGAAAAACTGTTTTTT.

V is TRBV4-1 and J is TRBJ2-1; 10 bases fit TRBD1. Germline V gene lookup returns CDR1 MGHRA and CDR2 YSYEKL. There are 15 residues in the CDR3. The V segment lost 4 bases and the J segment 5 bases; nucleotides outside the gene matches: 5. The CDR3 nucleotides read TGCGCCAGCAGCCTTAGCGGGACAGGGGACAATGAGCAGTTCTTC. Translating it yields CASSLSGTGDNEQFF.

The CDR3 sequence is CASRSDGETQYF. The DNA of the CDR3 is TGTGCCAGCAGATCGGACGGAGAGACCCAGTACTTC. The chain has TRBV7-9 and TRBJ2-5; no clear D gene. This CDR3 has 12 amino acids. V gave up 6 bases and J gave up 4 bases, with 9 bases separating them. Germline CDR1 reads SEHNR; CDR2 reads FQNEAQ (reference sequence).

This clonotype was recorded at least ten times. The chain uses TRBV29-1 and TRBJ2-1, with D possibly matching TRBD1 (6 bases). The CDR3 length is 13 residues. The germline gives CDR1 SQVTM, CDR2 ANQGSEA. V lost 5 bases and J 9 bases, leaving 17 bases between the germline ends. CDR3: CSVITGTEVEQFF. In DNA form, the CDR3 reads TGCAGCGTTATAACAGGGACGGAGGTTGAGCAGTTCTTC.

This clonotype occurred a few times. The V gene is TRBV5-5, the J gene TRBJ1-1, with unresolved D. The V gene's germline CDR1 is SGHKS and CDR2 YYEKEE (reference sequence). V lost 1 base and J lost 4, with 11 bases in between. The CDR3 runs to 14 residues. CDR3 in DNA: TGTGCCAGCAGCTTGTGGGTGGGGTCCACTGAAGCTTTCTTT. Its protein is CASSLWVGSTEAFF.

This clonotype was observed once. The V call is TRBV4-2, the J call TRBJ1-5; D gene unclear. There are 15 residues in the CDR3. Germline CDR1 LGHNA, CDR2 YNFKEQ. With 0 bases removed from V and 0 bases from J, the gap between germline ends came to 6 bases. The CDR3 DNA reads as TGTGCCAGCAGCCAAGAACGGGATAGCAATCAGCCCCAGCATTTT. As protein: CASSQERDSNQPQHF.

This clonotype occurred many times. The V call is TRBV6-5, the J call TRBJ1-6; D remains ambiguous. Germline V gene lookup returns CDR1 MNHEY and CDR2 SVGAGI. This CDR3 is built from 12 residues. With 2 bases removed from V and 16 bases from J, the gap between germline ends came to 12 bases. The CDR3 region is CASSYVGGELHF. For the CDR3, the DNA is TGTGCCAGCAGTTACGTTGGAGGAGAACTCCACTTT.

The V call is TRBV4-3, the J call TRBJ1-4; tentative D call: TRBD1 (5 bases). The germline V and J ends were trimmed by 0 bases and 4 bases, with 15 bases remaining between them. Germline values: CDR1 LGHNA, CDR2 YSLEER. There are 17 residues in the CDR3. The CDR3 DNA is TGCGCCAGCAGCCAAGATAATGAGGGGATTGGTAATGAAAAACTGTTTTTT. Translation: CASSQDNEGIGNEKLFF.

The rearrangement links TRBV6-2 or TRBV6-3 to TRBJ2-7; no clear D. Germline lookup yields CDR1 MNHEY and CDR2 SVGEGT. The CDR3 spans 14 residues. V dropped 7 bases and J dropped 1 base, with 14 bases sitting between them. The CDR3 DNA reads TGTGCCAGCAAAACACAAGCGTTGTCCTACGAGCAGTACGTC. Amino acid sequence: CASKTQALSYEQYV.

This rearrangement joins TRBV5-1 to TRBJ2-5; a possible D gene is TRBD2 (5 bases). The CDR3 spans 14 residues. The V gene's germline CDR1 is SGHRS and CDR2 YFSETQ. Trimming left V 1 base short and J 0 bases short, with 7 bases between. The CDR3 is CASSLRGNQETQYF. CDR3 in DNA: TGCGCCAGCAGCTTGCGGGGAAACCAAGAGACCCAGTACTTC.

This clonotype was counted at least ten times. This chain uses TRBV20-1 with TRBJ2-1, with 9 bases identical to TRBD1. This CDR3 has 16 amino acids. Trimming took 5 bases from V and 2 from J; bases not matched to a gene: 10. CDR1 DFQATT and CDR2 SNEGSKA come from the germline V gene (reference sequence). CDR3 DNA: TGCAGTGCTGAATCGACAGGGGGGATCCCCTACAATGAGCAGTTCTTC. Encoded protein: CSAESTGGIPYNEQFF.

The V gene is TRBV28, the J gene TRBJ2-7, with no clear D. Germline lookup yields CDR1 MDHEN and CDR2 SYDVKM. V shed 4 bases and J shed 7 bases, with 11 bases lying between them. The length of the CDR3 is 12 residues. In nucleotides, the CDR3 is TGTGCCAGCAGTTCCGGCCCCTGGGAGCAGTACGTC. Protein product: CASSSGPWEQYV.

This clonotype occurred many times. The chain recombines TRBV24-1 with TRBJ2-7; D possibly corresponds to TRBD1 (5 bases). The CDR3 runs to 15 residues. Trimming took off 4 bases at V and 1 base at J, with 13 bases between the two ends. Looked up from germline, CDR1 is KGHDR and CDR2 is SFDVKD. CDR3 loop: CATSDPRTRSYEQYF. DNA for the CDR3: TGTGCCACCAGTGACCCTCGGACAAGGTCCTACGAGCAGTACTTC.